Below are 11 T cell receptor beta chains sequenced from a single sample in a study of post-analysis software for immune sequencing data (dated by TCRdb to about 2015). These receptors lack a known antigen. Beyond this particular receptor, the publication reports: Four to six TRBV segments, including TRBV5-6, TRBV5-1 and TRBV20-1, were significantly more frequent in patients than controls.

The library was made by PCR. Sequenced on an Illumina HiSeq 2500. To reduce PCR and sequencing biases, unique molecular identifiers were built into the TCR beta cDNA libraries. Using fastp at Q25 and MiXCR, TCRdb reprocessed the public reads and kept productive beta chains. When rows share a CDR3 protein, they turn into one entry using the most common DNA and genes. The sample profile shows 740,000 or so distinct CDR3 sequences; roughly 50% of them were found once. Of the sample, 4.6% falls within the top ten clones. Sequencing was performed on blood. The source of these receptors is a girl aged 10 to 17 with multiple sclerosis.

The J gene is TRBJ2-1, the V gene TRBV7-6, with 13 bases aligning to TRBD2. The trim removed 4 bases at V and 8 bases at J, leaving 11 bases unmatched. Germline assignment: CDR1 SGHVS and CDR2 FNYEAQ. This CDR3 has 17 residues. DNA for the CDR3: TGTGCCAGCAGCTCCGGACTAGCGGGAGACTATGACGATGAGCAGTTCTTC. The encoded protein is CASSSGLAGDYDDEQFF.

This clonotype was recorded a few times. The genes are TRBV14 and TRBJ2-1; a possible D gene is TRBD2 (6 bases). From germline, CDR1 is SGHDN and CDR2 FVKESK. The CDR3 length is 17 residues. With 2 bases removed from V and 0 bases from J, the gap between germline ends came to 14 bases. The CDR3 protein is CASSQPLALASYNEQFF. The CDR3 DNA reads as TGTGCCAGCAGCCAACCACTAGCTTTAGCCTCCTACAATGAGCAGTTCTTC.

CDR3 nucleotide sequence: TGCAGCGTTGAAGTCCGGACTAGCGGGAACCCTTACGAGCAGTACTTC. Translating gives CSVEVRTSGNPYEQYF. V usage is TRBV29-1 and J usage is TRBJ2-7, with TRBD2 identical over 12 bases. V trimming: 1 base; J trimming: 4 bases; junction bases outside the gene matches: 8. This CDR3 contains 16 residues. Germline V gives CDR1 SQVTM, CDR2 ANQGSEA.

Only a few counts were recorded for this clonotype. The chain's CDR3 is CASSSPQGNTEAFF. The DNA for the CDR3 is TGTGCCAGCAGTTCGCCGCAGGGGAACACTGAAGCTTTCTTT. The rearrangement uses TRBV12-3 or TRBV12-4 and TRBJ1-1, with D possibly being TRBD1 (5 bases). This CDR3 comprises 14 residues. Trimming cost V 4 bases and J 1 base, with 10 bases left between them.

This chain connects TRBV27 to TRBJ2-6; no firm D call. Germline V gene sequence: CDR1 MNHEY, CDR2 SMNVEV (reference sequence). The CDR3 runs to 15 residues. The V gene lost 2 bases and the J gene lost 0 bases, with 5 bases spanning the gap. In DNA form, the CDR3 reads TGTGCCAGCAGTTTAAGACACTCTGGGGCCAACGTCCTGACTTTC. It encodes CASSLRHSGANVLTF.

The chain links TRBV7-3 to TRBJ2-1; 8 nucleotides match TRBD2. This CDR3 is 15 amino acids long. The junction had 5 bases not matched to a gene; V was cut back by 2 bases and J by 5 bases. The germline gives CDR1 SGHTA, CDR2 FQGTGA. Written as DNA, the CDR3 is TGTGCCAGCAGCTTAGGGGCGGGGGGTCACAATGAGCAGTTCTTC. Amino acid sequence: CASSLGAGGHNEQFF.

This clonotype was seen only a few times. V is TRBV6-5 and J is TRBJ2-7, with D possibly matching TRBD2 (5 bases). Trimming took 6 bases from V and 1 from J, leaving 13 bases between them. CDR1 is MNHEY and CDR2 is SVGAGI in the germline V gene. This CDR3 comprises 14 residues. CDR3 region: CASSPGVASYEQYF. The DNA for the CDR3 is TGTGCCAGCAGCCCTGGGGTAGCGTCCTACGAGCAGTACTTC.

The chain recombines TRBV5-1 with TRBJ2-6, with 10 bases matching TRBD1. V gave up 4 bases and J gave up 12 bases; unmatched junction bases: 4. The CDR3 contains 13 residues. Germline assignment: CDR1 SGHRS and CDR2 YFSETQ. CDR3: CASSVGQGTVLTF. For the CDR3, the DNA is TGCGCCAGCAGCGTGGGACAGGGGACCGTCCTGACTTTC. Full variable domain (outside the CDR3, taken from reference TRBV5-1 and TRBJ2-6): KAGVTQTPRYLIKTRGQQVTLSCSPISGHRSVSWYQQTPGQGLQFLFEYFSETQRNKGNFPGRFSGRQFSNSRSEMNVSTLELGDSALYLCASSVGQGTVLTFGAGSRLTVL.

The rearrangement uses TRBV7-9 and TRBJ2-3; possibly TRBD2 for D (5 bases). CDR3 length: 16 amino acids. Germline lookup yields CDR1 SEHNR and CDR2 FQNEAQ (reference sequence). V was clipped by 5 bases and J by 1 base, with 16 bases between them. CDR3 nucleotides: TGTGCCAGCAGCCCCCCTCCTGCGGGCCGCACAGATACGCAGTATTTT. Translating gives CASSPPPAGRTDTQYF.

This clonotype showed up just a few times. V is TRBV27 and J is TRBJ2-3; D may be TRBD1 (6 bases). Between the trimmed V and J ends, which lost 4 bases and 1 base, there was a span of 12 bases. The CDR3 is 15 residues long. Germline V lookup: CDR1 MNHEY, CDR2 SMNVEV (reference sequence). As DNA, the CDR3 is TGTGCCAGCAGTTACAGGGTGGTTGGCACAGATACGCAGTATTTT. This gives the protein CASSYRVVGTDTQYF.

This clonotype was counted only a few times. The J gene is TRBJ2-1, the V gene TRBV6-5, with TRBD2 matching over 8 bases. Germline CDR1 and CDR2: MNHEY and SVGAGI. The CDR3 runs to 14 residues. V shed 7 bases and J 10 bases; nucleotides not matched to a gene: 12. For the CDR3, the DNA is TGTGCCAGCAAACCGGGGGGGCCGAGTGGGGAGCAGTTCTTC. Protein product: CASKPGGPSGEQFF.